Reported below is one T cell receptor beta chain. The same CDR3 is also encoded by other DNA sequences in this sample. The data belong to a study of blood T cell repertoires in COVID-19. Study-level background: Material from acute and convalescent COVID-19 was sourced from the United States, Italy and Spain. T cells, B-cell-depleted T cells, or PBMCs provided the cDNA or gDNA that served as material.

The CDR3 length is 14 residues. Germline CDR1 reads MNHEY; CDR2 reads SVGAGI. The ends were cut back, 0 bases at V and 4 bases at J, with 7 bases in the middle. Authors' analysis steps: It was from reference gene primer amplification that nucleated cell counts were estimated. TCRdb's copy holds only in-frame clones and misses some; the assay was immunoSEQ multiplex PCR. D and trimming come from the DNA, and the V and J calls and clone size come from that table. The repertoire holds about 43,000 clones, with around 79% as singletons. V usage is TRBV6-5 and J usage is TRBJ2-1; possibly TRBD2 for D (5 bases). The TCR sequence derives from a woman in her sixties with acute or convalescent COVID-19. Specimen: peripheral blood. CDR3 sequence: CASSYSRVYNEQFF. The CDR3 DNA is TGTGCCAGCAGTTACTCGAGGGTATACAATGAGCAGTTCTTC.